This is a list of T cell receptor beta chains from one sample in a study of cytomegalovirus exposure and HLA in healthy donors. Using immunoSEQ multiplex PCR, the repertoire was profiled, and TCRdb retains in-frame clones only, with some absent. This table has 90,000 or so clones, 85% appearing once. The sample consisted of PBMCs. The receptor set was obtained from a man aged 18 to 35 in good health and CMV-seropositive. The CDR3 runs from the conserved cysteine through the conserved F or W. The D gene is left open where the match is weak. Clone size is given for some rows only: seen once, a few or many times, or a class if the clone is expanded.

v_gene: TRBV4-1
j_gene: TRBJ1-5
d_gene: TRBD1
abundance: -
CDR3nt: TGCGCCAGCAGCCAAGAAGGTGTTGTGGACAGGGTTGGAGATCAGCCCCAGCATTTT
CDR3aa: CASSQEGVVDRVGDQPQHF

v_gene: TRBV6-1
j_gene: TRBJ1-5
d_gene: TRBD1
abundance: -
CDR3nt: TGTGCCAGCCGGGGGACAGTTAGCAATCAGCCCCAGCATTTT
CDR3aa: CASRGTVSNQPQHF

v_gene: TRBV9
j_gene: TRBJ2-3
d_gene: TRBD1
abundance: -
CDR3nt: TGTGCCAGCAACCAATTAGACAGGGGGTCAGATACGCAGTATTTT
CDR3aa: CASNQLDRGSDTQYF

v_gene: TRBV9
j_gene: TRBJ2-3
d_gene: TRBD2
abundance: -
CDR3nt: TGTGCCAGCAGCTCTCGGACTAGCGGGAGCCCAGATACGCAGTATTTT
CDR3aa: CASSSRTSGSPDTQYF

v_gene: TRBV4-2
j_gene: TRBJ2-1
d_gene: -
abundance: -
CDR3nt: TGTGCCAGCAGCCAAACAGACAATGAGCAGTTCTTC
CDR3aa: CASSQTDNEQFF

v_gene: TRBV30
j_gene: TRBJ2-1
d_gene: -
abundance: -
CDR3nt: TGTGCCTGGAGTGTAAATAGTCACCCATACAATGAGCAGTTCTTC
CDR3aa: CAWSVNSHPYNEQFF

v_gene: TRBV6-1
j_gene: TRBJ1-1
d_gene: -
abundance: -
CDR3nt: TGTGCCAGCAGAATGTGGGCGGGAGCTTTCTTT
CDR3aa: CASRMWAGAFF

v_gene: TRBV5-5
j_gene: TRBJ2-7
d_gene: -
abundance: -
CDR3nt: TGTGCCAGCAGCTTGGCCCCACAGGGGAGGCTCTACGAGCAGTACTTC
CDR3aa: CASSLAPQGRLYEQYF

v_gene: TRBV9
j_gene: TRBJ1-5
d_gene: TRBD1
abundance: -
CDR3nt: TGTGCCAGCAGCGTAGGAACAGGGGGACAGCCCCAGCATTTT
CDR3aa: CASSVGTGGQPQHF

v_gene: TRBV7-9
j_gene: TRBJ2-5
d_gene: -
abundance: -
CDR3nt: TGTGCCAGCAGCCTCACAGGTCCTCAAGAGACCCAGTACTTC
CDR3aa: CASSLTGPQETQYF

v_gene: TRBV5-5
j_gene: TRBJ2-3
d_gene: -
abundance: once
CDR3nt: TGTGCCAGCAGCTTGATGGGCCCAGATACGCAGTATTTT
CDR3aa: CASSLMGPDTQYF

v_gene: TRBV15
j_gene: TRBJ1-2
d_gene: -
abundance: -
CDR3nt: TGTGCCACCAGCAGAGTAGGGAGGGCAGGGGTCAACTATGGCTACACCTTC
CDR3aa: CATSRVGRAGVNYGYTF

v_gene: TRBV28
j_gene: TRBJ2-1
d_gene: -
abundance: -
CDR3nt: TGTGCCAGCAGCTCCCCAGATGAGCAGTTCTTC
CDR3aa: CASSSPDEQFF

v_gene: TRBV5-1
j_gene: TRBJ2-1
d_gene: TRBD1
abundance: -
CDR3nt: TGCGCCAGCAGCTACACAGGGGACAATGAGCAGTTCTTC
CDR3aa: CASSYTGDNEQFF

v_gene: TRBV14
j_gene: TRBJ1-1
d_gene: TRBD1
abundance: few
CDR3nt: TGTGCCAGCAGCCAGACAGGGTTGAACACTGAAGCTTTCTTT
CDR3aa: CASSQTGLNTEAFF

v_gene: TRBV5-1
j_gene: TRBJ2-3
d_gene: TRBD2
abundance: -
CDR3nt: TGCGCCAGCAGCTTGGCGGGGGGACTAGCGACCGATACGCAGTATTTT
CDR3aa: CASSLAGGLATDTQYF

v_gene: TRBV5-4
j_gene: TRBJ2-3
d_gene: -
abundance: -
CDR3nt: TGTGCCAGCAGCTTAGCGGACGGGGGCACAGATACGCAGTATTTT
CDR3aa: CASSLADGGTDTQYF

v_gene: TRBV30
j_gene: TRBJ1-3
d_gene: TRBD1
abundance: -
CDR3nt: TGTGCCTGCCACCGGGACAGGGCAAACACCATATATTTT
CDR3aa: CACHRDRANTIYF

v_gene: TRBV10-1
j_gene: TRBJ1-4
d_gene: TRBD1
abundance: -
CDR3nt: TGCGCCAGCAGTGCCGGGACAGCTAATGAAAAACTGTTTTTT
CDR3aa: CASSAGTANEKLFF

v_gene: TRBV5-1
j_gene: TRBJ2-4
d_gene: TRBD1
abundance: -
CDR3nt: TGCGCCAGCAGCTTGGACAGGGGGGCCAAAAACATTCAGTACTTC
CDR3aa: CASSLDRGAKNIQYF

v_gene: TRBV7-6
j_gene: TRBJ2-7
d_gene: TRBD2
abundance: few
CDR3nt: TGTGCCAGCAGCACCAAGCTTAGCGGGGAAACCTACGAGCAGTACTTC
CDR3aa: CASSTKLSGETYEQYF

v_gene: TRBV28
j_gene: TRBJ1-2
d_gene: -
abundance: -
CDR3nt: TGTGCCAGCAGTTTGGTAGGGGTCGACTATGGCTACACCTTC
CDR3aa: CASSLVGVDYGYTF

v_gene: TRBV7-9
j_gene: TRBJ1-4
d_gene: TRBD1
abundance: -
CDR3nt: TGTGCCAGCAGCTTCTATCCGGACAGGGGAAATGAAAAACTGTTTTTT
CDR3aa: CASSFYPDRGNEKLFF